This TCR beta chain was sequenced during a study of early stage breast cancer tumors. On the study more broadly: Samples were sequenced at about 9.7-fold average coverage. Study-wide findings and caveats: Tumors had roughly 2.4-fold higher T cell density and higher clonality than adjacent normal breast tissue. In about 90% of the 16 patients, blood comparison separated tumor from normal breast.

This clone appeared many times. Antigen: not known. The J segment lost 5 bases and the V segment lost 6 bases, leaving 6 bases of the junction unmatched. The CDR3 is 13 residues long. Germline CDR1 is WNHNN and CDR2 is SYGVQD (reference sequence). Clones were read by immunoSEQ multiplex PCR, and TCRdb kept only the in-frame ones, dropping some. The sample lists 70,000 or so clones, around 80% occurring once. Sequencing input: blood. The receptor's source is a person aged 35 to 50 with breast cancer. This chain joins TRBV10-1 and TRBJ2-7, with 8 positions matching TRBD2. CDR3 amino acids: CASSPSGGNEQYF. Written as DNA, the CDR3 is TGCGCCAGCAGCCCGTCGGGAGGGAACGAGCAGTACTTC.